The present TCR beta chain was sequenced within a study of beta chain features in type 1 diabetes. Study details: Patients shared similar age, gender and cell yields with healthy donors.

As every portion of the isolated RNA was reverse transcribed, the sequencing read expressed TCRB transcripts. The table came from immunoSEQ multiplex PCR; TCRdb's copy has only in-frame clones and leaves some out. The repertoire has about 260,000 clones, 68% of them found once; the top ten carry 0.053%. Purity (above 95%) was reached by all sorted populations. In regard to this clone: Its specificity is not known.

Notes on the study in general: Among all four CD4+ subsets, Type 1 diabetes patients had TCRB CDR3s that were moderately but significantly shorter. Cells that show high TCR expression could be over-represented by cDNA sequencing.

Sequenced sample: naive CD4+ T cells from blood. The TCR comes from a man between 25 and 39 years old in good health.

The chain's CDR3 is CASSPRAPYGYTF. CDR3 nucleotide sequence: TGTGCCAGCAGCCCCAGGGCTCCCTATGGCTACACCTTC. V usage is TRBV5-6 and J usage is TRBJ1-2, with D perhaps matching TRBD1 (5 bases). Trimming took off 4 bases at V and 4 bases at J, with 11 bases between the two ends. The CDR3 consists of 13 residues. Germline V gives CDR1 SGHDT, CDR2 YYEEEE.